The 3 T cell receptor beta chains presented below share a single source sample, sequenced in a study of Tregs in tolerant kidney transplant recipients. Profiled with immunoSEQ multiplex PCR; TCRdb holds only in-frame clones, not every one. Seen here are tens of thousands of clones, roughly 95% observed once, and the top ten hold approximately 0.41%. These receptors have no identified antigens. Sequencing was carried out using Tregs from blood cultured with allogeneic cells. These receptors were obtained from a human donor in good health.

The genes are TRBV11-2 and TRBJ2-7; 8 bases map to TRBD1. Germline trimming cut 5 bases from V and 3 bases from J; bases unmatched to any gene: 9. Germline V gene sequence: CDR1 SGHAT, CDR2 FQNNGV. This CDR3 region has 15 residues. The CDR3 is CASSRTPGQVYEQYF. In DNA, the CDR3 is TGTGCCAGCAGCCGTACCCCGGGACAGGTCTACGAGCAGTACTTC.

The rearrangement joins TRBV4-1 to TRBJ2-7, with D possibly being TRBD1 (7 bases). Germline lookup yields CDR1 MGHRA and CDR2 YSYEKL. The CDR3 extends over 14 amino acids. Trimming shortened V by 1 base and J by 4 bases, and 11 bases separated the two germline ends. CDR3: CASSQVRGAYEQYF. Written as DNA, the CDR3 is TGCGCCAGCAGCCAAGTCAGGGGGGCTTACGAGCAGTACTTC.

The V call is TRBV29-1, the J call TRBJ1-1; D gene ambiguous. Looked up from germline, CDR1 is SQVTM and CDR2 is ANQGSEA. The germline V and J ends were trimmed by 7 bases and 0 bases, with 12 bases remaining between them. The CDR3 sequence is 13 residues long. CDR3 protein: CSADPFMNTEAFF. The CDR3 DNA follows: TGCAGCGCTGATCCATTTATGAACACTGAAGCTTTCTTT.